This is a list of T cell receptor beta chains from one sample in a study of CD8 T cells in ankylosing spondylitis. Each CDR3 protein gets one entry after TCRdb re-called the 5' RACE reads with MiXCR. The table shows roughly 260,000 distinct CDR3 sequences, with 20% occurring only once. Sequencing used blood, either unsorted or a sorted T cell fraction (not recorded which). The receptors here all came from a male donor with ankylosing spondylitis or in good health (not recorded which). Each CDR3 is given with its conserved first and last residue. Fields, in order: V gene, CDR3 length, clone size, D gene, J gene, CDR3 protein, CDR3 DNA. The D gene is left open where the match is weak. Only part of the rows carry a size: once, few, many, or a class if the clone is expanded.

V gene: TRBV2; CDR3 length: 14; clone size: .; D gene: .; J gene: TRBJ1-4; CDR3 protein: CASSVGGANEKLFF; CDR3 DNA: TGTGCCAGCAGTGTCGGGGGGGCTAATGAAAAACTGTTTTTT
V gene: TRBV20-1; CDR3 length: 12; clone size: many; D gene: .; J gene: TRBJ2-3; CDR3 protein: CSARVGTDTQYF; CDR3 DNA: TGCAGTGCTAGGGTGGGGACAGATACGCAGTATTTT
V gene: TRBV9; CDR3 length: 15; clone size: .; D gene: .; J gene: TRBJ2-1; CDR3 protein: CASSRGGLTYNEQFF; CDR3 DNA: TGTGCCAGCAGCAGGGGGGGACTGACGTACAATGAGCAGTTCTTC
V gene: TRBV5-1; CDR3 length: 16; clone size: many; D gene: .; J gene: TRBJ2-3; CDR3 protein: CASSLMRGPTLDTQYF; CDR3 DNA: TGCGCCAGCAGCCTTATGAGGGGTCCTACTTTGGATACGCAGTATTTT
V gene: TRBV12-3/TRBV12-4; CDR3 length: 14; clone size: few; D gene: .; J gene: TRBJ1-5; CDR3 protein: CASSLEIGNQPQHF; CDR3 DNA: TGTGCCAGCAGTTTGGAGATAGGCAATCAGCCCCAGCATTTT
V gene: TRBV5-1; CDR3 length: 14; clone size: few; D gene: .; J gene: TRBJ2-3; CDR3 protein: CASSLDLSTDTQYF; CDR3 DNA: TGCGCCAGCAGCTTAGACCTCAGCACAGATACGCAGTATTTT
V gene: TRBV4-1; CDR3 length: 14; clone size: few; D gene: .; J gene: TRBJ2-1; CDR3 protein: CASSLRVDYNEQFF; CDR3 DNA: TGCGCCAGCAGCCTGCGGGTGGACTACAATGAGCAGTTCTTC
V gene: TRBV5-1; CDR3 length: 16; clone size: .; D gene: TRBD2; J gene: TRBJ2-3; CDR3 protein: CASSFVAGGWTDTQYF; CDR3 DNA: TGCGCCAGCAGCTTTGTTGCGGGAGGGTGGACAGATACGCAGTATTTT
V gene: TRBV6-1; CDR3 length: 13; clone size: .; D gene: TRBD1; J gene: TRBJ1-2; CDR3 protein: CASGQGANYGYTF; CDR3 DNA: TGTGCCAGCGGGCAGGGGGCTAACTATGGCTACACCTTC
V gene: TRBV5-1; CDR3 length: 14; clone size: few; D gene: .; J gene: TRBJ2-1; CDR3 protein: CASSLKGSGNEQFF; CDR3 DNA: TGCGCCAGCAGCTTGAAAGGGAGCGGCAATGAGCAGTTCTTC
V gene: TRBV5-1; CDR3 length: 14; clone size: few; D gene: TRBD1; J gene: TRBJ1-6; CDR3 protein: CASSIRGGNSPLHF; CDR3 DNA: TGCGCCAGCAGCATCAGGGGGGGTAATTCACCCCTCCACTTT
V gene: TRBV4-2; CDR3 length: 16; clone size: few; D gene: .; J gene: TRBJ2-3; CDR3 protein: CASSQDAPPSTDTQYF; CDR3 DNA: TGTGCCAGCAGCCAGGACGCCCCCCCTAGCACAGATACGCAGTATTTT
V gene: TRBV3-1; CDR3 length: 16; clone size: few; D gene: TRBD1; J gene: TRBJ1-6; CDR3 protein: CASSQGQRTGGSPLHF; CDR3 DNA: TGTGCCAGCAGCCAAGGGCAGCGGACAGGCGGGTCACCCCTCCACTTT
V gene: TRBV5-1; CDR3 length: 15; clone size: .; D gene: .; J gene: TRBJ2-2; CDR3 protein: CASSEVEGGTGELFF; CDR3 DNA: TGCGCCAGCAGTGAGGTGGAGGGCGGCACCGGGGAGCTGTTTTTT
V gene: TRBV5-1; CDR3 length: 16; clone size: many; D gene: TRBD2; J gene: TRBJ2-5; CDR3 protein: CASSLVASGRAETQYF; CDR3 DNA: TGCGCCAGCAGCTTGGTCGCTAGCGGGAGGGCGGAGACCCAGTACTTC
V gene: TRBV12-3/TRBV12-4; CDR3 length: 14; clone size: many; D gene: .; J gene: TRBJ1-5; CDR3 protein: CASSLTGPNQPQHF; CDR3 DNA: TGTGCCAGCAGCTTGACAGGCCCCAATCAGCCCCAGCATTTT
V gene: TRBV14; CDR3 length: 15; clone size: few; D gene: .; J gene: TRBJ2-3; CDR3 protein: CASSQKQGGTDTQYF; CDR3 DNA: TGTGCCAGCAGCCAAAAACAGGGCGGCACAGATACGCAGTATTTT
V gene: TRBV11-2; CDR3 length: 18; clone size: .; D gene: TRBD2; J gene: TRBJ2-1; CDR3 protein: CASSEGTSGRAIYNEQFF; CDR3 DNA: TGTGCCAGCAGCGAAGGGACTAGCGGGAGGGCCATCTACAATGAGCAGTTCTTC
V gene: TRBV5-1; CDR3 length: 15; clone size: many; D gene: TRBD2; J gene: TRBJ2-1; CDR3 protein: CASSLGTSGSNEQFF; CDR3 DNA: TGCGCCAGCAGCTTGGGGACTAGCGGGTCCAATGAGCAGTTCTTC
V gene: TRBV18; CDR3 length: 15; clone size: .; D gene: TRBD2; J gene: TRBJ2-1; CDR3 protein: CASSPGRDSYNEQFF; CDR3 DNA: TGTGCCAGCTCACCCGGGAGGGACTCCTACAATGAGCAGTTCTTC
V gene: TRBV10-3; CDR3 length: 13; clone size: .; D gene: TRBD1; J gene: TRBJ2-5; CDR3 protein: CAISQGAQETQYF; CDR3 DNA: TGTGCCATCAGCCAGGGGGCTCAAGAGACCCAGTACTTC
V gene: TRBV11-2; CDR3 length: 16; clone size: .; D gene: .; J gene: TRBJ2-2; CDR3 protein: CASSLRDHRATGELFF; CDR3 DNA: TGTGCCAGCAGCCTACGGGACCACCGGGCCACCGGGGAGCTGTTTTTT
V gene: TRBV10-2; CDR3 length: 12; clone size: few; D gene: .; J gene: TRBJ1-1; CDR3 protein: CASSTRGTEAFF; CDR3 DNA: TGCGCCAGCAGCACCCGGGGGACTGAAGCTTTCTTT
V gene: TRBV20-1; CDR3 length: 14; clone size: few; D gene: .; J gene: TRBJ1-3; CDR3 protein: CSARFGQGRNTIYF; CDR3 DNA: TGCAGTGCTAGATTCGGCCAGGGACGGAACACCATATATTTT
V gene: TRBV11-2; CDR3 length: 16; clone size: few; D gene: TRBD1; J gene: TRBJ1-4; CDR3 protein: CASSPTRQGGIEKLFF; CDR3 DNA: TGTGCCAGCAGCCCAACCCGACAGGGCGGGATTGAAAAACTGTTTTTT
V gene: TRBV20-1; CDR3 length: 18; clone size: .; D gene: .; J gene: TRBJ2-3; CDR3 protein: CSARRRMSATWGTDTQYF; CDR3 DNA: TGCAGTGCTAGAAGGCGGATGAGTGCCACTTGGGGAACAGATACGCAGTATTTT
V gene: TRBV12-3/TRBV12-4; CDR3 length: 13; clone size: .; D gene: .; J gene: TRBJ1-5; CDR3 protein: CASSFGASQPQHF; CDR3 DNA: TGTGCCAGCAGTTTCGGGGCTAGTCAGCCCCAGCATTTT
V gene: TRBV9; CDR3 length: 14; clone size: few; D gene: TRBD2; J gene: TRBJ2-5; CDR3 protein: CASSPGGAGETQYF; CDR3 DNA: TGTGCCAGCAGCCCCGGGGGGGCCGGTGAGACCCAGTACTTC
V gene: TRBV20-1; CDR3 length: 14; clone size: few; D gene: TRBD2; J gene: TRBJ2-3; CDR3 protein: CSASRDYRTDTQYF; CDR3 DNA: TGCAGTGCTAGCCGGGACTACCGCACAGATACGCAGTATTTT
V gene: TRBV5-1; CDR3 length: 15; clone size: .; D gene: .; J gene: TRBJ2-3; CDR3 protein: CASRPAGTTTDTQYF; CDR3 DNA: TGCGCCAGCAGACCGGCCGGGACCACCACAGATACGCAGTATTTT
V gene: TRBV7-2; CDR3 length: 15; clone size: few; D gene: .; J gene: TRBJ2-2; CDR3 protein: CASTSRVANTGELFF; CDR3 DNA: TGTGCCAGCACCTCGAGGGTCGCGAACACCGGGGAGCTGTTTTTT
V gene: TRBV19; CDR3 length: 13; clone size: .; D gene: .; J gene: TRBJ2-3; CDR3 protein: CASSIPGTDTQYF; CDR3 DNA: TGTGCCAGTAGTATCCCGGGCACAGATACGCAGTATTTT
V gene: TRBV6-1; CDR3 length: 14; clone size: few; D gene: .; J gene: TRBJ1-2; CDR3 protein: CASSDPGAVYGYTF; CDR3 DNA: TGTGCCAGCAGTGACCCAGGGGCGGTATATGGCTACACCTTC
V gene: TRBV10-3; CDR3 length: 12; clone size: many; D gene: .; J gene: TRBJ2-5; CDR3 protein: CAIANREETQYF; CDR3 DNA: TGTGCCATCGCTAACAGGGAAGAGACCCAGTACTTC
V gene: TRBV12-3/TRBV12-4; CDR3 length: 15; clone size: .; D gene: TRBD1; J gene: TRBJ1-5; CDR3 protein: CASSFGTASNQPQHF; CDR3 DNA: TGTGCCAGCAGTTTCGGGACAGCTAGCAATCAGCCCCAGCATTTT
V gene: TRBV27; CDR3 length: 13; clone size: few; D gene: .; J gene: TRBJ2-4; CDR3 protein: CASSFPGGDIQYF; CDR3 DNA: TGTGCCAGCAGTTTCCCAGGGGGGGACATTCAGTACTTC
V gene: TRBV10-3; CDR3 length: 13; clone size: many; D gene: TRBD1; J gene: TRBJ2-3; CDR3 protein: CAIRQGATDTQYF; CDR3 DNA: TGTGCCATCAGACAGGGGGCCACAGATACGCAGTATTTT
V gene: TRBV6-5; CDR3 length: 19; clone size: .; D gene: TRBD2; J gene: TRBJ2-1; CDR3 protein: CASSYSTPSGRATVYEQFF; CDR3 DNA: TGTGCCAGCAGTTACTCGACGCCTAGCGGGAGGGCCACAGTATATGAGCAGTTCTTC
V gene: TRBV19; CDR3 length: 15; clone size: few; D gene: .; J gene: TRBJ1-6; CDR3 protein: CASSGTVAYNSPLHF; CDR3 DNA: TGTGCCAGTAGTGGTACCGTGGCCTATAATTCACCCCTCCACTTT
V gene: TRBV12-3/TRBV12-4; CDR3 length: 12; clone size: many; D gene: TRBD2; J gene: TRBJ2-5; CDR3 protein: CASSLGGEPSHF; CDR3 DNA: TGTGCCAGCAGTTTGGGGGGGGAACCAAGTCACTTC